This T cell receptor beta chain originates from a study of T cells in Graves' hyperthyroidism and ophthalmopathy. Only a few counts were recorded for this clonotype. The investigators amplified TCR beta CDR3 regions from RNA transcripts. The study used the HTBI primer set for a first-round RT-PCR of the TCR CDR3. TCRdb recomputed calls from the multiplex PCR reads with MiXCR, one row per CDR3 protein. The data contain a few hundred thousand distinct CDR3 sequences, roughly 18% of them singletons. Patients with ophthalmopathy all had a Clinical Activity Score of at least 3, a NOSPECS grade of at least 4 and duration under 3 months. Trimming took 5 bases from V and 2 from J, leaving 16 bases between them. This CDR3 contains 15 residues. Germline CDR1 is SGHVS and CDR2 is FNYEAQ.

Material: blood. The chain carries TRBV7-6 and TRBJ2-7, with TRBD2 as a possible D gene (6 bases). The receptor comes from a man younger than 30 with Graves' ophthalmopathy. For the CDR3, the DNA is TGTGCCAGCAGCGGGGGGATGGGGCAGACCTACGAGCAGTACTTC. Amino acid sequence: CASSGGMGQTYEQYF.